The TCR beta chain described here comes from a study of T cells in narcolepsy. Notes on the study in general: Blood of same and different patients, but not healthy controls, reportedly held recurring autoreactive clonotypes.

Sequencing used immunoSEQ multiplex PCR; TCRdb keeps in-frame clones, though not all of them. The top ten hold roughly 0.76% of the sample, which has about 25,000 clones, approximately 83% seen once. A remark on this clone: What it binds is unknown.

The sample comprised CD45RA- memory CD4+ T cells from PBMCs. This clonotype was sampled from a human donor with narcolepsy.

The CDR3: CASKTSGLREQYF. In nucleotides, the CDR3 is TGTGCCAGCAAGACTAGCGGTCTCCGGGAGCAGTACTTC. The chain combines TRBV2 with TRBJ2-7, with 9 bases that match TRBD2. Germline-derived CDR1 and CDR2 are SNHLY and FYNNEI. V shed 7 bases and J 7 bases; nucleotides not matched to a gene: 8. CDR3 length equals 13 residues.